A single sample gave rise to the 24 T cell receptor beta chains below, sequenced in a study of blood T cell repertoires in COVID-19. Sequenced by immunoSEQ multiplex PCR; TCRdb stores in-frame clones only, minus some. The sample yields around 190,000 clones, around 86% seen once. Sequencing was carried out using PBMCs or T cells enriched from blood (not recorded which). The receptors originated from a man aged 40-50 years with acute COVID-19.

The genes are TRBV18 and TRBJ1-6; 9 bases are shared with TRBD1. Losses at the gene ends were 4 bases for V and 8 bases for J; bases not matched to a gene: 9. There are 16 residues in the CDR3. Germline CDR1 and CDR2: KGHSH and LQKENI. The CDR3 protein is CASSRAQGAHDSPLHF. The CDR3, as DNA: TGTGCCAGCTCACGGGCACAGGGGGCCCATGATTCACCCCTCCACTTT.

This clone has just one count. This chain links TRBV7-3 with TRBJ2-5; D is possibly TRBD1 (6 bases). Germline V gene data show CDR1 as SGHTA and CDR2 as FQGTGA. The CDR3 totals 15 residues. Trimming stripped 6 bases from V and 1 base from J, with 15 bases between. The CDR3 loop reads CASRPTGTPQETQYF. DNA for the CDR3: TGTGCCAGCAGACCAACCGGGACACCCCAAGAGACCCAGTACTTC.

The chain employs TRBV7-8 and TRBJ1-5; 8 positions agree with TRBD1. The germline gives CDR1 SGHVS, CDR2 FQNEAQ. This CDR3 contains 16 residues. Germline trimming cut 0 bases from V and 2 bases from J; bases unmatched to any gene: 3. CDR3 in DNA: TGTGCCAGCAGCTTAGCGCCAGGGGGCGGCAATCAGCCCCAGCATTTT. Translation gives CASSLAPGGGNQPQHF.

V usage is TRBV12-3 or TRBV12-4 and J usage is TRBJ1-2; D unclear. This CDR3 spans 12 amino acids. V shed 6 bases and J shed 4 bases, with 9 bases lying between them. CDR3 DNA sequence: TGTGCCAGCAGAGACACCGTCTATGGCTACACCTTC. Translated, it gives CASRDTVYGYTF.

The chain combines TRBV29-1 with TRBJ2-7, with 7 positions matching TRBD2. This CDR3 comprises 13 residues. Trimming removed 3 bases from V and 2 bases from J; junction bases left unmatched: 4. CDR1 is SQVTM, CDR2 ANQGSEA, per germline. CDR3 loop: CSVEGGTPYEQYF. DNA of the CDR3: TGCAGCGTTGAGGGGGGGACGCCCTACGAGCAGTACTTC.

The rearrangement links TRBV18 to TRBJ1-1; 8 bases are shared with TRBD1. In germline, CDR1 is KGHSH, CDR2 LQKENI. The trim removed 3 bases at V and 1 base at J, leaving 4 bases unmatched. The CDR3 consists of 15 residues. For the CDR3, the DNA is TGTGCCAGCTCACCTGGGACAGGAGGGAACACTGAAGCTTTCTTT. It translates to CASSPGTGGNTEAFF.

The table lists this clone with a few counts. The V and J genes are TRBV6-5 and TRBJ1-1, with D tentatively TRBD1 (5 bases). Trimming shortened V by 2 bases and J by 5 bases, and 15 bases separated the two germline ends. CDR3 length equals 15 residues. The germline gives CDR1 MNHEY, CDR2 SVGAGI. The CDR3 nucleotides read TGTGCCAGCAGTTACATTCCCAGTGCAGGGACTGAAGCTTTCTTT. Amino acids: CASSYIPSAGTEAFF.

This chain joins TRBV7-2 and TRBJ2-7, with 12 bases that match TRBD2. CDR1 SGHTA and CDR2 FQGNSA come from the germline V gene. The ends lost 5 bases at V and 3 bases at J; junction bases unmatched: 5. The CDR3 covers 15 residues. The CDR3, as DNA: TGTGCCAGCAGCCAGGGGACTAGCGGGTTCTACGAGCAGTACTTC. As protein: CASSQGTSGFYEQYF.

The table lists this clone with a count of one. V is TRBV7-9 and J is TRBJ2-7; 7 positions agree with TRBD1. With V trimmed by 4 bases and J by 4 bases, 22 bases remained unmatched. This CDR3 is 19 amino acids long. Germline CDR1 SEHNR, CDR2 FQNEAQ (reference sequence). DNA of the CDR3: TGTGCCAGCAGCTCAACAATAACTCGGGACAGTCCCGGACAATACGAGCAGTACTTC. This gives the protein CASSSTITRDSPGQYEQYF. The full variable domain, its missing parts supplied by reference TRBV7-9 and TRBJ2-7, is DTGVSQNPRHKITKRGQNVTFRCDPISEHNRLYWYRQTLGQGPEFLTYFQNEAQLEKSRLLSDRFSAERPKGSFSTLEIQRTEQGDSAMYLCASSSTITRDSPGQYEQYFGPGTRLTVT.

The J gene is TRBJ1-5, the V gene TRBV28; D gene unclear. V lost 11 bases and J 6 bases, leaving 14 bases between the germline ends. CDR1 is MDHEN, CDR2 SYDVKM, per germline. The length of the CDR3 is 12 residues. This CDR3 reads CAEGLVGQPQHF. CDR3 bases: TGTGCCGAGGGCCTAGTTGGTCAGCCCCAGCATTTT.

There are a few counts of this clone. This chain connects TRBV7-3 to TRBJ1-5; D unresolved. Per germline, CDR1 SGHTA and CDR2 FQGTGA. This CDR3 region has 13 residues. Trimming pared 2 bases from V and 7 bases from J, leaving 9 bases between. CDR3 sequence (DNA): TGTGCCAGCAGCTTACAGGTTGGGCAGCCCCAGCATTTT. This encodes CASSLQVGQPQHF. Using reference TRBV7-3 and TRBJ1-5 for the parts outside the CDR3, the full variable domain is GAGVSQTPSNKVTEKGKYVELRCDPISGHTALYWYRQSLGQGPEFLIYFQGTGAADDSGLPNDRFFAVRPEGSVSTLKIQRTERGDSAVYLCASSLQVGQPQHFGDGTRLSIL.

This chain joins TRBV9 and TRBJ2-2; the match to TRBD2 covers 7 bases. CDR3 size: 15 residues. The V segment lost 3 bases and the J segment 1 base; nucleotides outside the gene matches: 3. Germline lookup yields CDR1 SGDLS and CDR2 YYNGEE. The CDR3 protein is CASSGLAGNTGELFF. Here the CDR3 DNA reads TGTGCCAGCAGCGGGTTAGCGGGGAACACCGGGGAGCTGTTTTTT.

The chain joins TRBV3-1 (or the pseudogene TRBV3-2) to TRBJ1-2; no firm D call. Germline V gene lookup returns CDR1 LGHDT and CDR2 YNNKEL (reference sequence). Deletions cut 4 bases from V and 7 bases from J, with 10 bases between. This CDR3 region has 12 residues. CDR3 loop: CASSPREGGYTF. The CDR3 nucleotides read TGTGCCAGCAGCCCCCGGGAGGGTGGCTACACCTTC.

The rearrangement links TRBV13 to TRBJ2-1; 9 bases line up with TRBD2. The V segment lost 5 bases and the J segment 7 bases; nucleotides outside the gene matches: 15. Germline CDR1 PRHDT, CDR2 FYEKMQ (reference sequence). The length of the CDR3 is 17 residues. CDR3 DNA: TGTGCCAGCAGCAGAGATGTTGCGGGAGGGCCTTGGAATGAGCAGTTCTTC. It is translated as CASSRDVAGGPWNEQFF. Together with reference TRBV13 and TRBJ2-1, the CDR3 gives the full variable domain: AAGVIQSPRHLIKEKRETATLKCYPIPRHDTVYWYQQGPGQDPQFLISFYEKMQSDKGSIPDRFSAQQFSDYHSELNMSSLELGDSALYFCASSRDVAGGPWNEQFFGPGTRLTVL.

J is TRBJ2-5 and V is TRBV7-6, with TRBD2 matching over 15 bases. Trimming at V came to 5 bases and at J to 5 bases, leaving 15 bases not matched to a gene. CDR3 size: 19 residues. Germline CDR1 and CDR2: SGHVS and FNYEAQ. CDR3 sequence (DNA): TGTGCCAGCAGCCCCTACGGGACTAGCGGGAGGAGGAAGGGTGAGACCCAGTACTTC. This encodes CASSPYGTSGRRKGETQYF.

The gene calls are TRBV7-2 and TRBJ2-1, with D possibly TRBD1 on 6 matching bases. This CDR3 has 11 amino acids. The germline CDR1 and CDR2 sequences are SGHTA and FQGNSA. The germline V and J ends were trimmed by 5 bases and 12 bases, with 11 bases remaining between them. In DNA form, the CDR3 reads TGTGCCAGCAGCCCGGACAGAAGGCAGTTCTTC. Its protein is CASSPDRRQFF.

The chain is built from TRBV7-9 and TRBJ1-1, with 10 bases identical to TRBD1. Germline-derived CDR1 and CDR2 are SEHNR and FQNEAQ (reference sequence). The CDR3 spans 15 residues. V lost 6 bases to trimming and J lost 1 base; unmatched junction nucleotides: 5. The CDR3 here is CASRSGDRGNTEAFF. CDR3 nucleotides: TGTGCCAGCAGGTCTGGGGACAGGGGGAACACTGAAGCTTTCTTT. Variable domain in full (rest from reference TRBV7-9 and TRBJ1-1): DTGVSQNPRHKITKRGQNVTFRCDPISEHNRLYWYRQTLGQGPEFLTYFQNEAQLEKSRLLSDRFSAERPKGSFSTLEIQRTEQGDSAMYLCASRSGDRGNTEAFFGQGTRLTVV.

Comment on this clone: The sample has other DNA sequences that encode this CDR3 too. J is TRBJ1-2 and V is TRBV28; maybe TRBD1 (5 bases). The germline V gene has CDR1 MDHEN and CDR2 SYDVKM. The V gene lost 2 bases and the J gene lost 8 bases, with 21 bases spanning the gap. The CDR3 runs to 16 residues. The CDR3 loop reads CASSLAGMVGSWGYTF. In nucleotides, the CDR3 is TGTGCCAGCAGTTTAGCAGGGATGGTTGGCTCGTGGGGCTACACCTTC.

V gene TRBV10-1 combines with J gene TRBJ2-2; 8 bases line up with TRBD2. The CDR3 is 14 amino acids. Germline-derived CDR1 and CDR2 are WNHNN and SYGVQD (reference sequence). V was clipped by 7 bases and J by 5 bases; unmatched bases: 6. CDR3 sequence reads: CASTPGLVTGELFF. CDR3 nucleotide sequence: TGCGCCAGCACGCCGGGACTAGTGACCGGGGAGCTGTTTTTT.

J is TRBJ1-2 and V is TRBV4-1, with D uncertain. The CDR3 extends over 15 amino acids. The ends were cut back, 4 bases at V and 3 bases at J, with 15 bases in the middle. Germline V gene lookup returns CDR1 MGHRA and CDR2 YSYEKL. CDR3 residues: CASSPGIGRYYGYTF. The DNA for the CDR3 is TGCGCCAGCAGCCCCGGGATCGGGCGGTACTATGGCTACACCTTC.

The gene calls are TRBV7-8 and TRBJ1-6; 8 nucleotides line up with TRBD1. V was pared by 3 bases and J by 10 bases, with 5 bases of the junction left unmatched. This CDR3 is built from 14 residues. Germline V CDR1 and CDR2: SGHVS, FQNEAQ. Written as DNA, the CDR3 is TGTGCCAGCAGCTTCGACAGGGGTGGCTCACCCCTCCACTTT. It specifies CASSFDRGGSPLHF. The entire variable domain, with the rest obtained from reference TRBV7-8 and TRBJ1-6, is as follows: GAGVSQSPRYKVAKRGQDVALRCDPISGHVSLFWYQQALGQGPEFLTYFQNEAQLDKSGLPSDRFFAERPEGSVSTLKIQRTQQEDSAVYLCASSFDRGGSPLHFGNGTRLTVT.

The chain is built from TRBV27 and TRBJ2-1; 8 nucleotides match TRBD2. Germline V lookup: CDR1 MNHEY, CDR2 SMNVEV (reference sequence). The CDR3 spans 18 residues. The ends lost 0 bases at V and 4 bases at J; junction bases unmatched: 11. CDR3 coding DNA: TGTGCCAGCAGTTTATCGATGGCGGGAGGTGGTATTTACAATGAGCAGTTCTTC. Translating it yields CASSLSMAGGGIYNEQFF.

This clone has a single count. The rearrangement joins TRBV11-2 to TRBJ2-7, with D maybe TRBD2 (7 bases). The CDR3 sequence is 14 residues long. CDR1 and CDR2 (germline): SGHAT, FQNNGV. V dropped 5 bases and J dropped 2 bases, with 13 bases sitting between them. The CDR3 coding sequence is TGTGCCAGCAGCGCCAAGGGGGGGGCCTACGAGCAGTACTTC. It specifies CASSAKGGAYEQYF.

Here the CDR3 reads CASSDTPTGDTLGYTF. DNA for the CDR3: TGTGCCAGCAGTGACACGCCGACAGGGGATACTTTGGGCTACACCTTC. The chain links TRBV6-4 to TRBJ1-2; 8 bases fit TRBD1. CDR3 size: 16 residues. V lost 2 bases and J lost 8; bases outside the gene matches: 13. CDR1 is MRHNA and CDR2 is SNTAGT in the germline V gene.